Below, one TCR beta chain is given with its context. These data come from a study of blood T cell repertoires in COVID-19. The CDR3 is made up of 11 amino acids. Germline-derived CDR1 and CDR2 are SQVTM and ANQGSEA. V was trimmed by 6 bases and J by 6 bases, leaving 11 bases between them. TCRdb's copy holds only in-frame clones and misses some; the assay was immunoSEQ multiplex PCR. The data contain approximately 110,000 clones, over 70% of them singletons. This chain connects TRBV29-1 to TRBJ1-2; D unclear. This TCR derives from a woman between 50 and 59 years old with acute or convalescent COVID-19. Specimen: peripheral blood. DNA of the CDR3: TGCAGCGTGCAACGGTTGGATGGCTACACCTTC. It translates to CSVQRLDGYTF.